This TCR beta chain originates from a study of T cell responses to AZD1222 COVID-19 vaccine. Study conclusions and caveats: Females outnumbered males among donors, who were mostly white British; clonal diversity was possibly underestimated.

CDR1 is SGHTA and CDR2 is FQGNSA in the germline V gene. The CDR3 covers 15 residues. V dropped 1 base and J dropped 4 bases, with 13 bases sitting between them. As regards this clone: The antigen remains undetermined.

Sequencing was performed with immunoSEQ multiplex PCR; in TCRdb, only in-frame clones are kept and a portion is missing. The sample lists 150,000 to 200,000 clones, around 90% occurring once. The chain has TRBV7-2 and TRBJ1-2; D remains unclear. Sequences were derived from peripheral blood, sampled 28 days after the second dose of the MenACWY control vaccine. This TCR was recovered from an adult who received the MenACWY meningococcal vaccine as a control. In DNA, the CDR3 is TGTGCCAGCAGCTTAGGGGTAAGGTCATCCTATGGCTACACCTTC. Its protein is CASSLGVRSSYGYTF.